Listed below are T cell receptor beta chains from one sample, sequenced in a study of T cell responses to AZD1222 COVID-19 vaccine. Repertoires were generated with immunoSEQ multiplex PCR, while TCRdb's copy carries only in-frame clones and drops some. Of 150,000 or so clones in the sample, about nine tenths are singletons; the top ten hold 4.5% to 6.5%. The sequencing used peripheral blood, collected on day 0 of AZD1222 vaccination. These receptors were taken from an adult in good health. Each CDR3 is given with its conserved first and last residue. Fields, in order: D gene, V gene, clone size, J gene, CDR3 protein, CDR3 DNA. The D gene is left open where the match is weak. Clone size appears in some rows only: once, few, many, or a class for an expanded clone.

>-|TRBV7-2|few|TRBJ1-1
CASSPSRGRNTEAFF
TGTGCCAGCAGCCCGTCTCGGGGCCGGAACACTGAAGCTTTCTTT
>TRBD2|TRBV5-1|once|TRBJ2-1
CASSSGGLAGAYNEQFF
TGCGCCAGCAGCTCAGGAGGACTAGCGGGAGCCTACAATGAGCAGTTCTTC
>TRBD2|TRBV5-1|-|TRBJ2-3
CASSILAGGLGDTQYF
TGCGCCAGCAGCATCCTAGCGGGAGGGCTGGGGGATACGCAGTATTTT
>TRBD1|TRBV28|-|TRBJ1-5
CASSYGGTGSQPQHF
TGTGCCAGCAGCTACGGCGGGACAGGGAGTCAGCCCCAGCATTTT
>-|TRBV7-2|few|TRBJ2-5
CASSLDGTRETQYF
TGTGCCAGCAGCTTGGATGGAACCAGAGAGACCCAGTACTTC
>-|TRBV18|-|TRBJ2-5
CASSPPDRKTQYF
TGTGCCAGCTCACCACCCGATCGGAAGACCCAGTACTTC
>-|TRBV13|-|TRBJ2-4
CASSKRAGSKNIQYF
TGTGCCAGCAGTAAACGCGCGGGGAGCAAAAACATTCAGTACTTC
>-|TRBV18|-|TRBJ2-7
CASSPPFGDTPSYEQYF
TGTGCCAGCTCACCACCTTTCGGCGACACCCCCTCCTACGAGCAGTACTTC
>TRBD1|TRBV19|-|TRBJ1-1
CASTPGTGGFSGAFF
TGTGCCAGTACCCCCGGGACAGGGGGCTTCTCAGGAGCTTTCTTT
>-|TRBV5-5|-|TRBJ2-6
CASSSQGSGANVLTF
TGTGCCAGCAGCTCGCAGGGGTCTGGGGCCAACGTCCTGACTTTC
>TRBD1|TRBV6-4|-|TRBJ2-5
CASNRDRPYQETQYF
TGTGCCAGCAACCGGGACAGACCCTACCAAGAGACCCAGTACTTC
>-|TRBV6-2/TRBV6-3|once|TRBJ1-1
CASSTTPRVLRDTEAFF
TGTGCCAGCAGTACCACCCCCCGGGTCCTTAGGGACACTGAAGCTTTCTTT
>-|TRBV4-2|-|TRBJ1-2
CASQPDPGGVYGYTF
TGTGCCAGCCAGCCAGACCCAGGAGGGGTCTATGGCTACACCTTC
>-|TRBV30|few|TRBJ1-2
CAWSVRRTAGYTF
TGTGCCTGGAGTGTAAGAAGGACGGCTGGCTACACCTTC
>TRBD2|TRBV5-1|-|TRBJ2-7
CASSLGASGSGAYEQYF
TGCGCCAGCAGCTTGGGGGCTAGCGGGAGCGGGGCCTACGAGCAGTACTTC
>-|TRBV7-9|-|TRBJ1-6
CASSPKKWDSPLHF
TGTGCCAGCAGCCCTAAGAAGTGGGACTCACCCCTCCACTTT
>-|TRBV11-3|once|TRBJ2-2
CASSLGSPLRANNGELFF
TGTGCCAGCAGCTTAGGTAGCCCGTTGCGCGCTAACAACGGGGAGCTGTTTTTT
>TRBD2|TRBV19|-|TRBJ2-2
CASTPGRGETGELFF
TGTGCCAGTACCCCGGGGAGGGGAGAAACCGGGGAGCTGTTTTTT
>-|TRBV5-1|-|TRBJ2-1
CASSMGSTRREQFF
TGCGCCAGCAGCATGGGCTCCACTCGACGTGAGCAGTTCTTC
>-|TRBV5-1|-|TRBJ2-1
CASSLTSGSLEQFF
TGCGCCAGCAGCCTGACGTCAGGGTCTCTTGAGCAGTTCTTC
>-|TRBV3-1/TRBV3-2|-|TRBJ2-1
CASSQDYNEQFF
TGTGCCAGCAGCCAAGACTACAATGAGCAGTTCTTC
>TRBD2|TRBV7-3|-|TRBJ2-2
CASSLTSGLAGSNTGELFF
TGTGCCAGCAGCTTAACCTCGGGACTAGCGGGCTCGAACACCGGGGAGCTGTTTTTT